This T cell receptor beta chain comes out of a study of cytomegalovirus exposure and HLA in healthy donors. CDR3 length: 11 residues. The V and J ends lost 9 bases and 6 bases respectively, with 12 bases between them. The germline gives CDR1 MNHEY, CDR2 SVGAGI. The study ran its PCR with 60 Vbeta and 13 Jbeta primers. Only in-frame clones appear in the TCRdb table, and some are missing; sequencing was by immunoSEQ multiplex PCR. Here the sample spans some 240,000 clones, around 90% being singletons. The origin of this receptor is a girl aged 2 to 9 in good health and CMV-seronegative. This chain joins TRBV6-5 and TRBJ2-7; the D gene is possibly TRBD1 (6 bases). The specimen was PBMCs. CDR3 nucleotide sequence: TGTGCCAGTCCGGGACAAGCCGAGCAGTACTTC. As protein: CASPGQAEQYF.